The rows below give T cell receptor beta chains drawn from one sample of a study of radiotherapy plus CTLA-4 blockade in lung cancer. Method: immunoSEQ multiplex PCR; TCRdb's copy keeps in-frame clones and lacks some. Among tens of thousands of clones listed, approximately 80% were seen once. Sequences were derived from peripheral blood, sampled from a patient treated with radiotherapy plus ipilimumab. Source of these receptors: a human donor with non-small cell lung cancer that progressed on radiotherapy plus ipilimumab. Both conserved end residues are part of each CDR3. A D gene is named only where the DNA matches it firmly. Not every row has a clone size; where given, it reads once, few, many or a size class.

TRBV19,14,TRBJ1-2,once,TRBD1,CASMRGGGNYGYTF,TGTGCCAGTATGAGAGGGGGCGGCAACTATGGCTACACCTTC
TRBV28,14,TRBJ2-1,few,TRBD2,CASSPWTSSDEQFF,TGTGCCAGCAGTCCCTGGACTAGCTCTGATGAGCAGTTCTTC
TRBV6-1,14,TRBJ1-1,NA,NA,CASSVTGQPTEAFF,TGTGCCAGCAGTGTAACCGGACAGCCCACTGAAGCTTTCTTT
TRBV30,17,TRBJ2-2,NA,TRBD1,CAWSVPLGLRGTGELFF,TGTGCCTGGAGTGTACCCCTAGGTCTCAGGGGGACCGGGGAGCTGTTTTTT
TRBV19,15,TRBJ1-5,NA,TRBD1,CASSPQGVWGQPQHF,TGTGCCAGTAGTCCCCAGGGGGTCTGGGGCCAGCCCCAGCATTTT
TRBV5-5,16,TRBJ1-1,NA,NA,CASSWGWGAQNTEAFF,TGTGCCAGCAGCTGGGGTTGGGGTGCCCAGAACACTGAAGCTTTCTTT
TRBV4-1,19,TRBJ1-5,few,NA,CASSQDPWGIRAPNQPQHF,TGCGCCAGCAGCCAAGATCCATGGGGGATCAGGGCGCCGAATCAGCCCCAGCATTTT
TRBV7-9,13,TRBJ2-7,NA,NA,CASSSPGLNEQYF,TGTGCCAGCAGCTCCCCAGGGCTCAACGAGCAGTACTTC
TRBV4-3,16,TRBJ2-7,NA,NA,CASSQDGSGSGHEQYF,TGCGCCAGCAGCCAAGACGGAAGTGGGTCCGGGCACGAGCAGTACTTC
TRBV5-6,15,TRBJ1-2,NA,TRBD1,CASSPPQGAERGYTF,TGTGCCAGCAGCCCGCCACAGGGGGCAGAGAGGGGCTACACCTTC
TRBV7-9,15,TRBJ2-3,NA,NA,CASSLVASGTDTQYF,TGTGCCAGCAGCTTAGTAGCTAGCGGCACAGATACGCAGTATTTT
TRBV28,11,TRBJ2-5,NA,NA,CASRVEETQYF,TGTGCCAGCAGGGTCGAAGAGACCCAGTACTTC
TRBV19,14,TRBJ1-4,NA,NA,CASTAGDANEKLFF,TGTGCCAGCACCGCGGGGGATGCTAATGAAAAACTGTTTTTT
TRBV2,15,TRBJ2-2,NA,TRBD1,CASSVGTANTGELFF,TGTGCCAGCAGTGTCGGGACAGCGAACACCGGGGAGCTGTTTTTT
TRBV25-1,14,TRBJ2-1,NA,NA,CASTRTDKQAEQFF,TGTGCCTCCACCCGGACCGATAAGCAGGCTGAGCAGTTCTTC